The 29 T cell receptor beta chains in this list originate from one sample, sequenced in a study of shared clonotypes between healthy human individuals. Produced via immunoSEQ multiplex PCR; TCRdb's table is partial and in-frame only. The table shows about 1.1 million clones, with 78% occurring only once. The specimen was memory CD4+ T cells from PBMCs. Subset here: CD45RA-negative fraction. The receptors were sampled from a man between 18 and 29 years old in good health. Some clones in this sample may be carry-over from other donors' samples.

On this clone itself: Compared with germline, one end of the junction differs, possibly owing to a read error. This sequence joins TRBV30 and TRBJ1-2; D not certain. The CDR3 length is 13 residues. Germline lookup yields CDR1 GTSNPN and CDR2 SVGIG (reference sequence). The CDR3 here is CAWSVQVGNGCTF. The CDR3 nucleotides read TGTGCCTGGAGTGTACAAGTCGGAAACGGCTGCACCTTC. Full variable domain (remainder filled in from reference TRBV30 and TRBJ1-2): SQTIHQWPATLVQPVGSPLSLECTVEGTSNPNLYWYRQAAGRGLQLLFYSVGIGQISSEVPQNLSASRPQDRQFILSSKKLLLSDSGFYLCAWSVQVGNGCTFGSGTRLTVV.

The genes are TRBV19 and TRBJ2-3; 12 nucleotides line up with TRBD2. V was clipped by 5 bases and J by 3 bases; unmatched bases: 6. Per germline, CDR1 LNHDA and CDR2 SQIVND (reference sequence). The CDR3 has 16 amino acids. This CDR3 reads CASSAETSGRTDTQYF. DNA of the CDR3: TGTGCCAGTAGTGCCGAGACTAGCGGGAGAACAGATACGCAGTATTTT.

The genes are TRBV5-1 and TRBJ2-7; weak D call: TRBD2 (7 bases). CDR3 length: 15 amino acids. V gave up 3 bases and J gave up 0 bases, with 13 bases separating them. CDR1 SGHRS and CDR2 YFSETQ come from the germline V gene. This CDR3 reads CASSSQGGLSYEQYF. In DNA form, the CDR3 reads TGCGCCAGCAGCTCACAGGGAGGGCTCTCCTACGAGCAGTACTTC.

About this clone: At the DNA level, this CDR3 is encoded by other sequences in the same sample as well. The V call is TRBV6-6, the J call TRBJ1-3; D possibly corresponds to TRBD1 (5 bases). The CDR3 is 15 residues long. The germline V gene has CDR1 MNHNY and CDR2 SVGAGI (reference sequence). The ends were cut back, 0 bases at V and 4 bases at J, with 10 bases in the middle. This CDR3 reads CASSYSRGNGNTIYF. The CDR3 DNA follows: TGTGCCAGCAGTTACTCCCGGGGGAACGGAAACACCATATATTTT.

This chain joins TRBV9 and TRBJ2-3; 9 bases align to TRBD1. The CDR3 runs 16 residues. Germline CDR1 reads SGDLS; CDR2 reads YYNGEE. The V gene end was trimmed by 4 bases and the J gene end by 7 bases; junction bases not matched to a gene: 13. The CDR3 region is CASSSASGTGTNTQYF. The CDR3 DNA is TGTGCCAGCAGCTCCGCAAGTGGGACAGGGACGAATACGCAGTATTTT. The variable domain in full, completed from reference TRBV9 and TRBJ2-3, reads DSGVTQTPKHLITATGQRVTLRCSPRSGDLSVYWYQQSLDQGLQFLIQYYNGEERAKGNILERFSAQQFPDLHSELNLSSLELGDSALYFCASSSASGTGTNTQYFGPGTRLTVL.

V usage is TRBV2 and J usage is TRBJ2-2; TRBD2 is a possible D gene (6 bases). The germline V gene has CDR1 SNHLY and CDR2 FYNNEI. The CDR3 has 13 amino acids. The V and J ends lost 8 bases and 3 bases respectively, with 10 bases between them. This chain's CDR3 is CASGGSHTGELFF. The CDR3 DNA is TGTGCCAGCGGGGGGTCCCACACCGGGGAGCTGTTTTTT.

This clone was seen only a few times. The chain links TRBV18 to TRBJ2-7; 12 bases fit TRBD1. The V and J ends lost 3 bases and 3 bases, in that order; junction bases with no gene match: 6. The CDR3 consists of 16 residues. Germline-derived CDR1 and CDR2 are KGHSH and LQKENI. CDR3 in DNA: TGTGCCAGCTCACCTACTGGGACAGGGGGCAACTACGAGCAGTACTTC. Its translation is CASSPTGTGGNYEQYF. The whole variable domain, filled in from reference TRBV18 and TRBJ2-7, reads NAGVMQNPRHLVRRRGQEARLRCSPMKGHSHVYWYRQLPEEGLKFMVYLQKENIIDESGMPKERFSAEFPKEGPSILRIQQVVRGDSAAYFCASSPTGTGGNYEQYFGPGTRLTVT.

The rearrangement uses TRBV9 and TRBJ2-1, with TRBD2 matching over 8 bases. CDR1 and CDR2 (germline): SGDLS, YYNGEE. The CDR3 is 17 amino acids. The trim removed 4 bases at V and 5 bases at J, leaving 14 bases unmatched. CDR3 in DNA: TGTGCCAGCAGCCCCCATGCTGTGAGCGGGGGAAACAATGAGCAGTTCTTC. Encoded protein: CASSPHAVSGGNNEQFF. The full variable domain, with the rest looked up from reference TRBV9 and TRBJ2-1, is DSGVTQTPKHLITATGQRVTLRCSPRSGDLSVYWYQQSLDQGLQFLIQYYNGEERAKGNILERFSAQQFPDLHSELNLSSLELGDSALYFCASSPHAVSGGNNEQFFGPGTRLTVL.

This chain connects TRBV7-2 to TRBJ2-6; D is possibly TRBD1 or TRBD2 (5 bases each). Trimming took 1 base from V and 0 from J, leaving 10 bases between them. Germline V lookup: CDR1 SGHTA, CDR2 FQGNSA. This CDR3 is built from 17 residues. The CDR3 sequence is CASSLGGWASGANVLTF. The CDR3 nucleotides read TGTGCCAGCAGCTTAGGGGGGTGGGCCTCTGGGGCCAACGTCCTGACTTTC.

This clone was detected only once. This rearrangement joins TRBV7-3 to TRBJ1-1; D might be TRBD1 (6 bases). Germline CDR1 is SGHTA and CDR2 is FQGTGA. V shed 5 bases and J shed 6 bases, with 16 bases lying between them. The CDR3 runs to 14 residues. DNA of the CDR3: TGTGCCAGCAGCCGCAATAACAGGGACTCTGAAGCTTTCTTT. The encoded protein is CASSRNNRDSEAFF.

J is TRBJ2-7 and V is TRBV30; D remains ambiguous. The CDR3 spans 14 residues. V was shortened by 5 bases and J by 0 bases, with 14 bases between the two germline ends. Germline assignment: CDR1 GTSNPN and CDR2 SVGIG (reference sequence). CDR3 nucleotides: TGTGCCTGGGCCCCCAGGCGGAGCTCCTACGAGCAGTACTTC. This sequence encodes CAWAPRRSSYEQYF.

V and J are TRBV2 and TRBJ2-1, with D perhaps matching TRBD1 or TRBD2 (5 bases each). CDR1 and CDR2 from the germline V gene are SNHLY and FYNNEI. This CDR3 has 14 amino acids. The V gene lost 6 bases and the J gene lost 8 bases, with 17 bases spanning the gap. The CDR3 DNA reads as TGTGCCAGCAGATTACGAGGGGTCTCCCATGAGCAGTTCTTC. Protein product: CASRLRGVSHEQFF.

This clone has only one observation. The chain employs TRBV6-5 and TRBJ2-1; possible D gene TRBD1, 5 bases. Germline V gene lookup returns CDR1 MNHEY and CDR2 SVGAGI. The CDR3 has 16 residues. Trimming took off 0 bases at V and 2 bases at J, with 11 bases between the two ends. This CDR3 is CASSYSRQNTYNEQFF. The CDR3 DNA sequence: TGTGCCAGCAGTTACTCGAGACAGAACACCTACAATGAGCAGTTCTTC.

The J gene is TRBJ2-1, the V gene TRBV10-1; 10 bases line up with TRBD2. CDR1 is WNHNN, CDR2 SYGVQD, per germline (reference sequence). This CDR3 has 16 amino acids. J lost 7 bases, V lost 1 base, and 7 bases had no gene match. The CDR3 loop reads CASSELASGSRNEQFF. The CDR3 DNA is TGCGCCAGCAGTGAGTTGGCTAGCGGGAGTCGGAATGAGCAGTTCTTC.

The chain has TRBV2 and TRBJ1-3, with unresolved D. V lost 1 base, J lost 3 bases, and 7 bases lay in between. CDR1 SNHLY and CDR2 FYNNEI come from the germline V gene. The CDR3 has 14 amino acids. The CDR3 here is CASSEGGVGNTIYF. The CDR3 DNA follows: TGTGCCAGCAGTGAAGGAGGAGTTGGAAACACCATATATTTT.

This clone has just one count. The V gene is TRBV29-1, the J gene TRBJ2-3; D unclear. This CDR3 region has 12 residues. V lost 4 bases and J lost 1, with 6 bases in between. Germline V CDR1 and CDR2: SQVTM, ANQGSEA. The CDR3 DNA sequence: TGCAGCGTTGCCAGCGGCACAGATACGCAGTATTTT. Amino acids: CSVASGTDTQYF.

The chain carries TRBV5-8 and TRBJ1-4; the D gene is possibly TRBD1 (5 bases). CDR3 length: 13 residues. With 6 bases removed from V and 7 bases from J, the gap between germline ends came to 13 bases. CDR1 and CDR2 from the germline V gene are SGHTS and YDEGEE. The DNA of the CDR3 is TGTGCCAGCAACCAAATTGGGGGTGAAAAACTGTTTTTT. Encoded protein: CASNQIGGEKLFF.

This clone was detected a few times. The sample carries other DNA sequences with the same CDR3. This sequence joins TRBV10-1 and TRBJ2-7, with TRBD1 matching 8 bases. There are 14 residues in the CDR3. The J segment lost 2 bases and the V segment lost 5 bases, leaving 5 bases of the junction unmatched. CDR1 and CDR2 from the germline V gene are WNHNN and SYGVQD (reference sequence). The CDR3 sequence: CASSPGQAPYEQYF. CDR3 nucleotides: TGCGCCAGCAGTCCGGGACAGGCTCCCTACGAGCAGTACTTC.

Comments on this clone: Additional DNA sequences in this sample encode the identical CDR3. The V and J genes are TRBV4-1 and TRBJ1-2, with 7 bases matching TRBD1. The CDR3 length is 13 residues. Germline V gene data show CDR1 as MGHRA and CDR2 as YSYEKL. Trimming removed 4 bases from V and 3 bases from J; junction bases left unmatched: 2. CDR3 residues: CASSPDRDYGYTF. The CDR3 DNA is TGCGCCAGCAGCCCCGACAGGGACTATGGCTACACCTTC.

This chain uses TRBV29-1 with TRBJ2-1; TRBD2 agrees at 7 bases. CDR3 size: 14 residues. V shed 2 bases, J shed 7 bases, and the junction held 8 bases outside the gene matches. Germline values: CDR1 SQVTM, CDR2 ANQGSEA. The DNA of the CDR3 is TGCAGCGTTGAATCTTGGGAGGGCCCAAATGAGCAGTTCTTC. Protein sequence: CSVESWEGPNEQFF.

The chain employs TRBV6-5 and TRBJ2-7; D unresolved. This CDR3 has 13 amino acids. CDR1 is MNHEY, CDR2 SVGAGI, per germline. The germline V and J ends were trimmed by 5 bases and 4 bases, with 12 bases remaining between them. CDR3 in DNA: TGTGCCAGCAGTACGGCTGGGCGATACGAGCAGTACTTC. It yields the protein CASSTAGRYEQYF.

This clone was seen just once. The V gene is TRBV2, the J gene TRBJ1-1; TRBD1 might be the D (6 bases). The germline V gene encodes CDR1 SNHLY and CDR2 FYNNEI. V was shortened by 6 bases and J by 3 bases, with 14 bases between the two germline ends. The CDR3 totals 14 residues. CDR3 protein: CASRTGGGYTEAFF. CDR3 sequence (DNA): TGTGCCAGCAGGACCGGGGGCGGTTACACTGAAGCTTTCTTT.

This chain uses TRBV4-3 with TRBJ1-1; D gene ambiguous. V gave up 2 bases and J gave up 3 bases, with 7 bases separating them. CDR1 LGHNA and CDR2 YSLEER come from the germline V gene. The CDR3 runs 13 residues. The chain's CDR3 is CASSQNIHTEAFF. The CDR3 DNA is TGCGCCAGCAGCCAAAACATCCACACTGAAGCTTTCTTT.

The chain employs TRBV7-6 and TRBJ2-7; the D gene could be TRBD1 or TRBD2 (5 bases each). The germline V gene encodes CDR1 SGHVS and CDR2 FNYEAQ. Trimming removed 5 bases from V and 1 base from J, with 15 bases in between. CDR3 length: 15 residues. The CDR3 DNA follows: TGTGCCAGCAGCCCTAGCCCGAGACAGTCCTACGAGCAGTACTTC. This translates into CASSPSPRQSYEQYF. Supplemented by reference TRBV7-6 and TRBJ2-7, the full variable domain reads GAGVSQSPRYKVTKRGQDVALRCDPISGHVSLYWYRQALGQGPEFLTYFNYEAQQDKSGLPNDRFSAERPEGSISTLTIQRTEQRDSAMYRCASSPSPRQSYEQYFGPGTRLTVT.

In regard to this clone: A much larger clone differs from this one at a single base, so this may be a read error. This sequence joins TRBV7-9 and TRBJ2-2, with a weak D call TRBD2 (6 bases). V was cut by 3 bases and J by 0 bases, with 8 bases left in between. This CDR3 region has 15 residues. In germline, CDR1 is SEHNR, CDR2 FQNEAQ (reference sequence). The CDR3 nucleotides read TGTGCCAGCAGCTTTAGCGGTTCGAACACCGGGGAGCTGTTTTTT. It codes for CASSFSGSNTGELFF.

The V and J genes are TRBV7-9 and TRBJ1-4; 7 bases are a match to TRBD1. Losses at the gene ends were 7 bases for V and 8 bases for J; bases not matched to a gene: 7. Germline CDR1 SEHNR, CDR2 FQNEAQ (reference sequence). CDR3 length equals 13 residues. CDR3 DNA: TGTGCCAGCACCTCGGGACAGCAGGAAAAACTGTTTTTT. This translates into CASTSGQQEKLFF.

CDR3: CASSLRGEANVLTF. The CDR3 DNA follows: TGTGCCAGCAGCTTGAGGGGCGAGGCCAACGTCCTGACTTTC. V gene TRBV7-3 combines with J gene TRBJ2-6, with D perhaps matching TRBD1 or TRBD2 (5 bases each). The CDR3 covers 14 residues. Germline V gene sequence: CDR1 SGHTA, CDR2 FQGTGA. Trimming removed 3 bases at V and 6 bases at J, with 9 bases between.

The CDR3 reads CASSVAGGRTGELFF. The CDR3 DNA reads TGTGCCAGCAGCGTAGCGGGAGGGCGCACCGGGGAGCTGTTTTTT. The rearrangement joins TRBV2 to TRBJ2-2; 11 bases line up with TRBD2. Germline loops: CDR1 SNHLY, CDR2 FYNNEI. With V trimmed by 6 bases and J by 4 bases, 4 bases remained unmatched. The CDR3 consists of 15 residues.

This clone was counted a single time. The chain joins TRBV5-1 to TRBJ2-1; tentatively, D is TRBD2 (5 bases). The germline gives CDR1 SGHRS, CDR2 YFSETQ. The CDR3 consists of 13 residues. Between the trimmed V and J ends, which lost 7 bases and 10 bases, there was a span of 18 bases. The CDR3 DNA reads TGCGCCAGCGAGGGTGGTGCGGTTCAAGAGCAGTTCTTC. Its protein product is CASEGGAVQEQFF.